This T cell receptor beta chain was found in a study of vaccination and CD4 T cells after COVID-19. Overall study context: Convalescent individuals numbered four females and six males, two being Hispanic.

The length of the CDR3 is 12 residues. Of note for this clonotype: Its target is not known.

Cultured CD4+ T-cell DNA underwent Oncomine TCR Beta short-read sequencing. Cultured CD4+ T cells yielded the extracted genomic DNA. A single record per CDR3 protein comes from TCRdb applying MiXCR to the PCR reads. The repertoire consists of tens of thousands of distinct CDR3 sequences, with less than 80% occurring once and the leading ten covering about 23%. Treatment given: approximately nine-day PBMC culture with coronavirus spike peptide pools or control peptides (ViraFEST assay). T cells were expanded with peptide pools, and expanded clonotypes were identified by TCR sequencing. This material consisted of CD4+ T cells from blood, cultured in vitro, taken before SARS-CoV-2 vaccination. The chain employs TRBV21-1 and TRBJ2-5. TRBV21-1 is labeled a pseudogene. The TCR comes from a human donor who received a COVID-19 vaccine. The CDR3 sequence: CASTTTTWTQYF. In DNA, the CDR3 is TGTGCCAGCACAACCACTACATGGACCCAGTACTTC.